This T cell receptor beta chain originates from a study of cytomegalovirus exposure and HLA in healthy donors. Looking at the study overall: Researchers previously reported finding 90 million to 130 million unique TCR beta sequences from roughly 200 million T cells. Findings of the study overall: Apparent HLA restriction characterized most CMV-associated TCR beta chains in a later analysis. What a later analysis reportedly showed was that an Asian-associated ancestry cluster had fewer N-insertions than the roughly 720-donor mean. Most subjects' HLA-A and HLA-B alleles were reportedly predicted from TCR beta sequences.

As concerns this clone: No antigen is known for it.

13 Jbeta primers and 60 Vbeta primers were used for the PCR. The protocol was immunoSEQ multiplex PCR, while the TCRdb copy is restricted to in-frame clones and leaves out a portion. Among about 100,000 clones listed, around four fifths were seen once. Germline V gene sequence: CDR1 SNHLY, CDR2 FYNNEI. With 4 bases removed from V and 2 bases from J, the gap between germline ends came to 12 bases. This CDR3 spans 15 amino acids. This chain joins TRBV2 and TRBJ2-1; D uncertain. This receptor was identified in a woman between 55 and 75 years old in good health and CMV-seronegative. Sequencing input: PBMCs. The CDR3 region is CASSVREKPYNEQFF. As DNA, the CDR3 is TGTGCCAGCAGTGTAAGAGAGAAACCCTACAATGAGCAGTTCTTC.